The 22 T cell receptor beta chains below come from one sample, sequenced in a study of T cell responses to AZD1222 COVID-19 vaccine. Data came from immunoSEQ multiplex PCR; TCRdb stores just in-frame clones and leaves some out. The repertoire holds approximately 90,000 clones, about 90% seen once, with 7.5% in the top ten. Source: peripheral blood, taken on day 0 of AZD1222 vaccination. The receptors were sampled from an adult in good health.

The chain uses TRBV14 and TRBJ1-4; unclear D gene. CDR3 size: 14 residues. The V end lost 5 bases, the J end lost 4 bases, and 11 bases lay between the germline ends. Per germline, CDR1 SGHDN and CDR2 FVKESK. For the CDR3, the DNA is TGTGCCAGCAGCGCTGGACGGAGTAATGAAAAACTGTTTTTT. Translation: CASSAGRSNEKLFF. Supplemented by reference TRBV14 and TRBJ1-4, the full variable domain reads EAGVTQFPSHSVIEKGQTVTLRCDPISGHDNLYWYRRVMGKEIKFLLHFVKESKQDESGMPNNRFLAERTGGTYSTLKVQPAELEDSGVYFCASSAGRSNEKLFFGSGTQLSVL.

V usage is TRBV7-6 and J usage is TRBJ2-1; 16 bases agree with TRBD2. The V and J ends lost 5 bases and 6 bases, in that order; junction bases with no gene match: 10. Germline V gene data show CDR1 as SGHVS and CDR2 as FNYEAQ. This CDR3 is built from 18 residues. DNA for the CDR3: TGTGCCAGCAGCGGCGGAAGGGGACTAGCGGGGGGGCTCAATGAGCAGTTCTTC. As protein: CASSGGRGLAGGLNEQFF.

This clone was counted a single time. The chain uses TRBV18 and TRBJ1-2; the D gene is possibly TRBD1 (5 bases). The length of the CDR3 is 14 residues. V gave up 2 bases and J gave up 5 bases, with 12 bases separating them. In germline, CDR1 is KGHSH, CDR2 LQKENI. This chain's CDR3 is CASSPAREGYGYTF. DNA for the CDR3: TGTGCCAGCTCACCAGCCAGGGAAGGGTATGGCTACACCTTC.

This chain links TRBV10-3 with TRBJ1-4; 7 nucleotides agree with TRBD1. This CDR3 spans 15 amino acids. The J segment lost 6 bases and the V segment lost 0 bases, leaving 4 bases of the junction unmatched. CDR1 is ENHRY, CDR2 SYGVKD, per germline. CDR3 coding DNA: TGTGCCATCAGTGAGTCTGGAGGGGGCTATGAAAAACTGTTTTTT. This translates into CAISESGGGYEKLFF.

The chain employs TRBV7-9 and TRBJ1-5; TRBD1 is a possible D gene (5 bases). The CDR3 runs to 14 residues. In germline, CDR1 is SEHNR, CDR2 FQNEAQ (reference sequence). Trimming removed 2 bases at V and 4 bases at J, with 9 bases between. DNA for the CDR3: TGTGCCAGCAGCTTAAGCCAGGGAAATCAGCCCCAGCATTTT. Protein: CASSLSQGNQPQHF.

V usage is TRBV10-3 and J usage is TRBJ2-3; 10 bases match TRBD1. V gave up 10 bases and J gave up 6 bases; unmatched junction bases: 13. Germline CDR1 is ENHRY and CDR2 is SYGVKD. This CDR3 comprises 15 residues. The CDR3: CATADGTGAIDTQYF. The CDR3 coding sequence is TGTGCCACCGCCGACGGGACAGGGGCGATTGATACGCAGTATTTT.

This sequence joins TRBV9 and TRBJ2-1; no reliable D call. With 2 bases removed from V and 4 bases from J, the gap between germline ends came to 4 bases. The CDR3 extends over 12 amino acids. Germline V gene data show CDR1 as SGDLS and CDR2 as YYNGEE. CDR3 region: CASSVLYNEQFF. The CDR3 region has the DNA TGTGCCAGCAGCGTTTTGTACAATGAGCAGTTCTTC.

The J gene is TRBJ2-2, the V gene TRBV5-1; the D gene could be TRBD1 or TRBD2 (5 bases each). CDR1 is SGHRS and CDR2 is YFSETQ in the germline V gene. The length of the CDR3 is 15 residues. Trimming took 7 bases from V and 1 from J, leaving 14 bases between them. This chain's CDR3 is CASRGVAVNTGELFF. As DNA, the CDR3 is TGCGCCAGCCGAGGGGTAGCTGTGAACACCGGGGAGCTGTTTTTT.

The chain carries TRBV10-2 and TRBJ2-3; D call uncertain. The germline gives CDR1 WSHSY, CDR2 SAAADI. The CDR3 runs to 12 residues. The germline V and J ends were trimmed by 8 bases and 6 bases, with 12 bases remaining between them. CDR3 sequence: CASFSGPDTQYF. The CDR3 DNA follows: TGCGCCAGCTTTAGTGGTCCGGATACGCAGTATTTT.

The chain is built from TRBV6-5 and TRBJ2-1; 9 bases are shared with TRBD2. The V gene's germline CDR1 is MNHEY and CDR2 SVGAGI. V lost 5 bases, J lost 7 bases, and 6 bases stayed unmatched. The CDR3 totals 14 residues. CDR3 sequence: CASSPLAGTNEQFF. The CDR3 coding sequence is TGTGCCAGCAGTCCCCTAGCGGGAACAAATGAGCAGTTCTTC.

The CDR3 bases are TGCGCCAGCAGTGGGTCCGGGACAGGGCTTCTCCGGGAGCAGTACTTC. It codes for CASSGSGTGLLREQYF. The V and J genes are TRBV10-1 and TRBJ2-7, with 9 bases identical to TRBD1. The CDR3 runs to 16 residues. V was pared by 4 bases and J by 7 bases, with 14 bases of the junction left unmatched. CDR1 and CDR2 (germline): WNHNN, SYGVQD (reference sequence).

This clone was recorded once. The chain couples TRBV7-9 to TRBJ1-6; no clear D. The CDR3 consists of 15 residues. Germline V lookup: CDR1 SEHNR, CDR2 FQNEAQ (reference sequence). Trimming cost V 1 base and J 0 bases, with 4 bases left between them. The CDR3 coding sequence is TGTGCCAGCAGCTTAGACAGCTCCTATAATTCACCCCTCCACTTT. Protein product: CASSLDSSYNSPLHF.

The V gene is TRBV5-1, the J gene TRBJ1-4; D may be TRBD1 (6 bases). The CDR3 sequence is 16 residues long. Germline V gives CDR1 SGHRS, CDR2 YFSETQ. The V gene lost 0 bases and the J gene lost 8 bases, with 17 bases spanning the gap. The CDR3 spells CASSLAGGALLEKLFF. CDR3 DNA sequence: TGCGCCAGCAGCTTGGCCGGGGGGGCCCTATTAGAAAAACTGTTTTTT.

The chain couples TRBV11-2 to TRBJ2-2; no reliable D call. The V and J ends lost 2 bases and 0 bases respectively, with 13 bases between them. CDR1 SGHAT and CDR2 FQNNGV come from the germline V gene. The CDR3 loop spans 17 amino acids. The CDR3 DNA reads TGTGCCAGCAGCTTAATTGGCCGAAGGGCGAACACCGGGGAGCTGTTTTTT. This translates into CASSLIGRRANTGELFF.

The chain joins TRBV28 to TRBJ1-5; D is undetermined. This CDR3 is built from 12 residues. The germline gives CDR1 MDHEN, CDR2 SYDVKM. The V end was cut by 2 bases, the J end by 6 bases, with 5 bases between. This CDR3 reads CASSLSGQPQHF. In nucleotides, the CDR3 is TGTGCCAGCAGTTTAAGCGGTCAGCCCCAGCATTTT.

In this sample, this clone turned up a few times. The V and J genes are TRBV11-3 and TRBJ1-1; D may be TRBD1 (6 bases). The V gene lost 5 bases and the J gene lost 4 bases, with 14 bases spanning the gap. This CDR3 region has 14 residues. Germline CDR1 and CDR2: SGHNT and YENEEA. CDR3 loop: CASSTAGAITEAFF. CDR3 bases: TGTGCCAGCAGCACAGCGGGGGCGATCACTGAAGCTTTCTTT.

The chain is built from TRBV28 and TRBJ2-6, with a possible D match to TRBD1 (6 bases). Germline CDR1 is MDHEN and CDR2 is SYDVKM. The CDR3 has 16 amino acids. V was clipped by 3 bases and J by 2 bases, with 11 bases between them. This CDR3 is CASSLAGDTGANVLTF. The CDR3 nucleotides are TGTGCCAGCAGTTTGGCAGGGGACACTGGGGCCAACGTCCTGACTTTC.

The CDR3 coding sequence is TGTGCCATCAGTGGGGGAGGTTGGATCGGGGCGACCCATGGCTACACCTTC. This gives the protein CAISGGGWIGATHGYTF. This sequence joins TRBV10-3 and TRBJ1-2; D might be TRBD1 (5 bases). The ends were cut back, 4 bases at V and 6 bases at J, with 24 bases in the middle. Germline V gene data show CDR1 as ENHRY and CDR2 as SYGVKD. This CDR3 spans 17 amino acids.

This clone was detected only once. This sequence joins TRBV5-1 and TRBJ2-7; TRBD2 is a possible D gene (6 bases). The CDR3 extends over 13 amino acids. The germline V gene encodes CDR1 SGHRS and CDR2 YFSETQ. The germline V and J ends were trimmed by 4 bases and 1 base, with 9 bases remaining between them. CDR3 amino acids: CASSTGGSYEQYF. The CDR3 DNA is TGCGCCAGCAGCACCGGGGGTTCCTACGAGCAGTACTTC.

The chain employs TRBV27 and TRBJ2-1, with a tentative D call TRBD1 (6 bases). Germline loops: CDR1 MNHEY, CDR2 SMNVEV (reference sequence). This CDR3 has 15 residues. With 3 bases removed from V and 0 bases from J, the gap between germline ends came to 9 bases. CDR3 bases: TGTGCCAGCAGTTTTACAGGGATCTCCTACAATGAGCAGTTCTTC. This codes for CASSFTGISYNEQFF.

The V call is TRBV6-2 or TRBV6-3, the J call TRBJ1-1; D call uncertain. The CDR3 is 11 amino acids. The V end was cut by 5 bases, the J end by 10 bases, with 11 bases between. Germline lookup yields CDR1 MNHEY and CDR2 SVGEGT. In DNA, the CDR3 is TGTGCCAGCAGTCCCGGTTACGGAGCTTTCTTT. Translation: CASSPGYGAFF.

CDR3 nucleotides: TGCGCCAGCAGCTTGGATCGTGCCCCAGCTAGCACAGATACGCAGTATTTT. This gives the protein CASSLDRAPASTDTQYF. The chain carries TRBV5-1 and TRBJ2-3; D ambiguous. Per the germline V gene, CDR1 is SGHRS and CDR2 is YFSETQ. V was pared by 0 bases and J by 0 bases, with 14 bases between. This CDR3 is 17 amino acids long. Complete variable domain (other parts from reference TRBV5-1 and TRBJ2-3): KAGVTQTPRYLIKTRGQQVTLSCSPISGHRSVSWYQQTPGQGLQFLFEYFSETQRNKGNFPGRFSGRQFSNSRSEMNVSTLELGDSALYLCASSLDRAPASTDTQYFGPGTRLTVL.